This T cell receptor (beta chain) stems from a study of blood T cells in healthy people across ages. Study in general: The template switching approach captured approximately one barcoded beta molecule for every two T cells. Regarding the study as a whole: The long-lived group displayed more naive CD4+ cells, plus higher diversity, than the aged donors did.

Points on this clonotype: Its antigen is currently unknown. An end of the junction differs from the germline gene, which may be a read error.

Aged about 6 to 95, donors were systemically healthy Caucasians from Russia. Whenever a sample was processed, at least 6 million PBMCs were isolated. Through a sample-barcoded 5' primer and a J-beta primer mix, a second PCR was run for about 6 to 11 cycles. TCRdb redid the calling of the 5' RACE reads with MiXCR, one entry per CDR3 protein. The sample holds around 1,500,000 distinct CDR3 sequences, about 28% seen once. CDR3 length: 14 amino acids. Per germline, CDR1 SGHKS and CDR2 YYEKEE (reference sequence). Source material: blood. The chain joins TRBV5-5 to TRBJ1-1, with D perhaps TRBD1 (6 bases). This receptor was taken from a woman aged 25 to 45 in good health. DNA for the CDR3: TGTGCCAGCAGCTTGGGTCAGGGGAACACTGAAGCTTGCTTT. Protein: CASSLGQGNTEACF. Complete variable domain (other parts from reference TRBV5-5 and TRBJ1-1): DAGVTQSPTHLIKTRGQQVTLRCSPISGHKSVSWYQQVLGQGPQFIFQYYEKEERGRGNFPDRFSARQFPNYSSELNVNALLLGDSALYLCASSLGQGNTEACFGQGTRLTVV.